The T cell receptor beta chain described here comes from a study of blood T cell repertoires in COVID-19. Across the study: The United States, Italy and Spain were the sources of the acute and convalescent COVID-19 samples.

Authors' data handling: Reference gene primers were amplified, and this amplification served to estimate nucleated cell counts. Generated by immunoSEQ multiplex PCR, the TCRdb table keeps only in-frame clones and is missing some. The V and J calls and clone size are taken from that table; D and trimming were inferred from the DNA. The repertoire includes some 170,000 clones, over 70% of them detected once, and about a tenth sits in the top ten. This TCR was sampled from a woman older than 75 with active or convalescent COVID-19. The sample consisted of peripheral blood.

DNA of the CDR3: TGTGCCAGCAGTGATTCGGCTAGCGGGGGGGGAGATACGCAGTATTTT. It encodes CASSDSASGGGDTQYF. This chain connects TRBV6-4 to TRBJ2-3, with 12 bases identical to TRBD2. The CDR3 sequence is 16 residues long. V was clipped by 3 bases and J by 5 bases; unmatched bases: 6. CDR1 and CDR2 from the germline V gene are MRHNA and SNTAGT.